This T cell receptor beta chain was profiled in a study of T cell repertoires in cytomegalovirus infection (dated by TCRdb to between 2019 and 2020). Concerning the study at large: The HLA type of each donor mattered for the analysis, because public TCR beta signatures pointed to carriage of CMV infection along with the matching HLA type.

These reads were obtained on an Illumina HiSeq 1500. Using fastp at Q25 and MiXCR, TCRdb reprocessed the public reads and kept productive beta chains. Each entry merges the rows of one CDR3 protein and shows their most common DNA and genes. The sample table shows around 200,000 distinct CDR3 sequences, and about a sixth are seen once. Approximately 25% of the sample rests with the top ten. This clonotype came up a few times. Its target antigen remains unknown. Per-base quality was not reported, and no clone a single base away is much larger than it. From cysteine to phenylalanine, the CDR3 is 14 amino acids long. Of all the DNA, just the CDR3 is kept, 42 bases in frame from base 1. Based on the germline V gene, the CDR1 and CDR2 sequences are SGHTA and FQGNSA. V has 2 bases trimmed and J has 4 bases trimmed; junction bases matching no gene number 3. General study outcomes and caveats: In both this cohort and an independent cohort of over 350 donors, the cumulative frequency of public TCR beta family members distinguished carriers of CMV infection plus the relevant HLA type. The ex vivo response was dominated by HLA-C-restricted CMV-specific TCR beta clonotypes, which also provided the single most frequent clonotype in two of eight donors.

This clonotype originated in a human donor in good health (CMV status not recorded). Some clones in this sample may be carry-over from other donors' samples. The receptor chain draws on TRBV7-2 and TRBJ1-2, with 8 middle bases fitting TRBD1. The specimen sequenced was CD8+ T cells from PBMCs. The DNA is as follows: TGTGCCAGCAGCTTACCAGACAGGGGCTATGGCTACACCTTC. This yields the protein CASSLPDRGYGYTF.